This is a list of T cell receptor beta chains from one sample in a study of blood T cell repertoires in COVID-19. Measured with immunoSEQ multiplex PCR; TCRdb has only the in-frame clones, and not every one. This table has over 90,000 clones, approximately 86% appearing once. The specimen was peripheral blood. The source is a man in his fifties with active or convalescent COVID-19. Both conserved end residues are trimmed from each CDR3. D genes are given only for firm matches.

j_gene	d_gene	v_gene	CDR3aa
TRBJ1-3	-	TRBV7-8	ASSEQRGTRNTIY
TRBJ2-1	TRBD2	TRBV19	ASRRSGGGAIGEQF
TRBJ1-5	-	TRBV3-1/TRBV3-2	ASSQGLSNQPQH
TRBJ1-3	TRBD1	TRBV9	ASSGTGTYGNTIY
TRBJ1-6	-	TRBV19	ASSIRGGNSPLH
TRBJ1-1	-	TRBV6-5	ASTRGSGAAF
TRBJ2-7	TRBD2	TRBV3-1/TRBV3-2	ASSHTGGYEQY
TRBJ1-6	TRBD1	TRBV3-1/TRBV3-2	ASSSTGGAGNSPLH
TRBJ1-3	-	TRBV6-1	ASSASRRGNTGNTIY
TRBJ1-6	-	TRBV3-1/TRBV3-2	ASSQPGDVPLH
TRBJ2-5	-	TRBV28	ASSSFIEGAGETQY
TRBJ2-3	-	TRBV24-1	ATSDLRRADTDTQY
TRBJ1-3	-	TRBV20-1	SASAGAGNTIY
TRBJ1-1	-	TRBV7-8	ASSALIQGNTEAF
TRBJ1-1	-	TRBV12-5	ASGLVTGLKGNTEAF
TRBJ2-1	-	TRBV6-2/TRBV6-3	ASSFPGQSFSNEQF
TRBJ1-4	-	TRBV4-3	ASSQDLPVLLLNEKLF
TRBJ2-2	-	TRBV6-1	ASSELAVPNTGELF
TRBJ2-2	-	TRBV5-1	ASPWILHRQATTGELF
TRBJ2-3	TRBD2	TRBV29-1	SVKAGGTDTQY
TRBJ1-2	TRBD1	TRBV5-1	ASSSGTDAYGYT
TRBJ2-3	-	TRBV27	ASSLRAGITDTQY
TRBJ1-1	-	TRBV2	ATTGNVNTEAF
TRBJ1-2	TRBD1	TRBV5-6	ASSLGDRGYGYT
TRBJ1-2	TRBD1	TRBV6-5	ASRFPGQTYGYT
TRBJ1-1	-	TRBV4-1	ASSPAAREIEAF
TRBJ1-5	TRBD1	TRBV2	ASVGTGEDQPQH
TRBJ2-2	-	TRBV18	ASSPPGIGTGELF
TRBJ1-2	-	TRBV7-2	ASSTRTEAGGYT
TRBJ1-6	TRBD1	TRBV28	ASSSRDRLNSPLH
TRBJ2-1	TRBD1	TRBV19	ASSIRKGALQF
TRBJ1-5	TRBD1	TRBV2	ASNGQVDINQPQH
TRBJ2-3	TRBD2	TRBV2	ASSVLADHTDTQY
TRBJ1-1	-	TRBV7-9	ASSYDSVNTEAF
TRBJ1-6	TRBD1	TRBV28	ASTDKTRGTGTGSNSPLH
TRBJ2-7	TRBD1	TRBV15	ATSPERDSSYEQY
TRBJ2-5	-	TRBV10-1	ASSESTRAKETQY
TRBJ1-2	-	TRBV15	ATSRERIPNYGYT
TRBJ2-1	TRBD2	TRBV6-4	ASSSGGAGRFEQF
TRBJ2-2	TRBD1	TRBV30	AWSNQGAGELF
TRBJ2-3	TRBD2	TRBV7-6	ASSSGLAGASTDTQY
TRBJ2-1	TRBD2	TRBV5-4	ASSLGASGAYNEQF
TRBJ1-2	-	TRBV27	ASSLNRVYGYT
TRBJ1-2	TRBD1	TRBV19	ASSIQGAGGGYT
TRBJ1-2	-	TRBV6-6	ASTPGEGNYGYT
TRBJ1-5	-	TRBV28	ASTLPRGPQH
TRBJ2-5	-	TRBV3-1/TRBV3-2	ASSQGTDRMGEETQY